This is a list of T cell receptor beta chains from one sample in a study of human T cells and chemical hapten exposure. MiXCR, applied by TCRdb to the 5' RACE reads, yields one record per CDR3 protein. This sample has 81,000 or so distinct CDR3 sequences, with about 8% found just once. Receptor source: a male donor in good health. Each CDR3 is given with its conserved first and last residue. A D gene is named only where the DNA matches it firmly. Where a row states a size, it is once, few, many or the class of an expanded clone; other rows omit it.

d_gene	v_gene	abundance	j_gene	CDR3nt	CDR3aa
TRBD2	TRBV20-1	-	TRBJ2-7	TGCAGTGCTAGAAGGACTAGCGGGGACGAGCAGTACTTC	CSARRTSGDEQYF
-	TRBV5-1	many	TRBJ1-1	TGCGCCAGTGCGGCTATGGGGGCTTTTGAAGCTTTCTTT	CASAAMGAFEAFF
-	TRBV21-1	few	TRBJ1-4	TGTGCCAGCAGCATATCCTCCCGGGGGGCGCGGATCTGCTGTGAAAAACTGTTTTTT	CASSISSRGARICCEKLFF
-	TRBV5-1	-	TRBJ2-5	TGCGCCAGCAGCTTTACACAACCAACAGGGACCGGAGAGACCCAGTACTTC	CASSFTQPTGTGETQYF
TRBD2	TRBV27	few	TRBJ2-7	TGTGCCAGCAGTTTAACGACTAGCGGGAGTCTGGTGCAGTACTTC	CASSLTTSGSLVQYF
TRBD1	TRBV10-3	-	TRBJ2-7	TGTGCCATCAGTGGGACAGGGGCCACTAGCGAGCAGTACTTC	CAISGTGATSEQYF
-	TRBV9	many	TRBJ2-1	TGTGCCAGCAGCGCCACCCCACCGGGGCGGGTTGAGCAGTTCTTC	CASSATPPGRVEQFF
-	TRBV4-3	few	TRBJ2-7	TGCGCCAGCAGCCAAGTGGGGCCGTCAGGGGACGAGCAGTACTTC	CASSQVGPSGDEQYF
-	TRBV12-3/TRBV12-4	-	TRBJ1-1	TGTGCCAGCAGTCCTCAGGGTACAAACACTGAAGCTTTCTTT	CASSPQGTNTEAFF
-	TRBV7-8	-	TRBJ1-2	TGTGCCAGCAGCTTAGTGGGGCTCGGCTATGGCTACACCTTC	CASSLVGLGYGYTF
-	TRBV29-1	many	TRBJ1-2	TGCAGCGTTGAATTCGGGGCCTATGGCTACACCTTC	CSVEFGAYGYTF
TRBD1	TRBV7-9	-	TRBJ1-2	TGTGCCAGCAGCACAGGGGAATATGGCTACACCTTC	CASSTGEYGYTF
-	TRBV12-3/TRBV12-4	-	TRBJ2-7	TGTGCCAGCAGGATAACAGGGAACTCCTACGAGCAGTACTTC	CASRITGNSYEQYF
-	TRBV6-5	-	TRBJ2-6	TGTGCCAGCAGTCCAGGGTCAGGGTTCTCTGGGGCCAACGTCCTGACTTTC	CASSPGSGFSGANVLTF
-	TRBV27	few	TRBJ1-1	TGTGCCAGCAGTTTATCGACAGGCTCTGAAGCTTTCTTT	CASSLSTGSEAFF
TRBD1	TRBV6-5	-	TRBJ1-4	TGTGCCAGCAGCCGGCGTTTCGGGACAGGACATGCAACTAATGAAAAACTGTTTTTT	CASSRRFGTGHATNEKLFF
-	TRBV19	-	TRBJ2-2	TGTGCCACCGACCGGGGTAACACCGGGGAGCTGTTTTTT	CATDRGNTGELFF
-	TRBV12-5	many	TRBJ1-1	TGTGCTAGTGGGACGGCGAACACTGAAGCTTTCTTT	CASGTANTEAFF
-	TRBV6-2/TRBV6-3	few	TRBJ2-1	TGTGCCAGCAGTTACTCGATGCTGCACAATGAGCAGTTCTTC	CASSYSMLHNEQFF
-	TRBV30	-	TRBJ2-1	TGTGCCTGGAGTGCGGGATCGGCCGTTTTGTACAATGAGCAGTTCTTC	CAWSAGSAVLYNEQFF
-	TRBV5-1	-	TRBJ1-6	TGCGCCAGCACTGGGGGTAATTCACCCCTCCACTTT	CASTGGNSPLHF
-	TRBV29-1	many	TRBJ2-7	TGCAGCGTTGTAGAGGGGGTTCTCTACGAGCAGTACTTC	CSVVEGVLYEQYF
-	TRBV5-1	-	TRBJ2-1	TGCGCCAGCAGCTTGTCCAATGAGCAGTTCTTC	CASSLSNEQFF
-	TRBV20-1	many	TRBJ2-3	TGCAGTGCTAGAGTTCAGGGACCAGATACGCAGTATTTT	CSARVQGPDTQYF
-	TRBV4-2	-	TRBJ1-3	TGTGCCAGCAGCCAAGAGGGGTCCGGAAACACCATATATTTT	CASSQEGSGNTIYF
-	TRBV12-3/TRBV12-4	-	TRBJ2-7	TGTGCCAGCAGTTTAGGACAGTGGGTAACCTACGAGCAGTACTTC	CASSLGQWVTYEQYF
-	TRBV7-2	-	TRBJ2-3	TGTGCCAGCAGCCCAGGGGGGCCCCCAGATACGCAGTATTTT	CASSPGGPPDTQYF
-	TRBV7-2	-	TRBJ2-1	TGTGCCAGCAGCTTAGCGGGGTCTGTCCTGCTCGAGCAGTTCTTC	CASSLAGSVLLEQFF
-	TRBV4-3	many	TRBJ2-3	TGCGCCAGCAGCCAAGTGGCTATGGCCGGCCCTAGCACAGATACGCAGTATTTT	CASSQVAMAGPSTDTQYF
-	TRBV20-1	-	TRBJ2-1	TGCAGTGCTAGTGGAGGCAGGGGGGGGAATGAGCAGTTCTTC	CSASGGRGGNEQFF
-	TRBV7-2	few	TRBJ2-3	TGTGCCAGCAGCTCCACTGTTTGGGGTTCCACAGATACGCAGTATTTT	CASSSTVWGSTDTQYF
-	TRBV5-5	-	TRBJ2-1	TGTGCCAGCAGCTTGGTTGGGGATACCTACAATGAGCAGTTCTTC	CASSLVGDTYNEQFF
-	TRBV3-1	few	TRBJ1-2	TGTGCCAGCAGCCAAGATACGGAGGGAGGGCCCTATTACTATGGCTACACCTTC	CASSQDTEGGPYYYGYTF
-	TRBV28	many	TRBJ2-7	TGTGCCAGCAGTTTATCGGGGGGCGCCTACGAGCAGTACTTC	CASSLSGGAYEQYF
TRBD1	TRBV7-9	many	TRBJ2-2	TGTGCCAGCAGGGGGACAGGGACGAACACCGGGGAGCTGTTTTTT	CASRGTGTNTGELFF
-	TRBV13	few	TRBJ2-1	TGTGCCAGCAGCTTAGCGCCCCTAGTCTCCAATGAGCAGTTCTTC	CASSLAPLVSNEQFF
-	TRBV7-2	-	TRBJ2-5	TGTGCCGCCGGCGAGACCCAGTACTTC	CAAGETQYF
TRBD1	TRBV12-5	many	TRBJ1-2	TGTGCTAGTGGTCTACCGACAGGGTCCAGTTTCTATGGCTACACCTTC	CASGLPTGSSFYGYTF
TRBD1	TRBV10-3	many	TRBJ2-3	TGTGCCATCAGTGAGTCGCCGGGACAGGGTGCAGATACGCAGTATTTT	CAISESPGQGADTQYF
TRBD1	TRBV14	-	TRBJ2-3	TGTGCCAGCAGCCAAGATTTTTGGGCCGGGACAGGGGGCACAGATACGCAGTATTTT	CASSQDFWAGTGGTDTQYF
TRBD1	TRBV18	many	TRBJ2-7	TGTGCCAGCTCACCACCGCACAGGGGGAAGTACGAGCAGTACTTC	CASSPPHRGKYEQYF
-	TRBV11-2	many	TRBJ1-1	TGTGCCAGCAGCTTAGCATTTAAGAACACTGAAGCTTTCTTT	CASSLAFKNTEAFF
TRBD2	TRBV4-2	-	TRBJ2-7	TGTGCCAGCCAGGGAGCGGGGGGGTCCTACGAGCAGTACTTC	CASQGAGGSYEQYF
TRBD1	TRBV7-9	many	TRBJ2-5	TGTGCCAGCAGCGGAGACAGGGCTCAAGAGACCCAGTACTTC	CASSGDRAQETQYF
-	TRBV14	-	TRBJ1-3	TGTGCCAGCAGCCTACAGGAGCGCTCTGGAAACACCATATATTTT	CASSLQERSGNTIYF
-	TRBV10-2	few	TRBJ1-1	TGCGCCAGCAGTGAGCAGAAATCGAACACTGAAGCTTTCTTT	CASSEQKSNTEAFF
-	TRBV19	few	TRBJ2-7	TGTGCCAGTAGTATAGAGTGGGTCAGGCACTCCTACGAGCAGTACTTC	CASSIEWVRHSYEQYF
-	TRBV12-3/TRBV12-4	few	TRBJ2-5	TGTGCCAGCAGTTCGACAGGGAGGGTGGAGACCCAGTACTTC	CASSSTGRVETQYF
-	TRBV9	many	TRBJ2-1	TGTGCCAGCAGCGTAGCCAACAGGGATGTTGGTGAGCAGTTCTTC	CASSVANRDVGEQFF
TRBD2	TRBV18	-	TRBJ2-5	TGTGCCAGCTCACCACCATCGGGGGGGACCCAGTACTTC	CASSPPSGGTQYF
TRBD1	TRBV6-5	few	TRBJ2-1	TGTGCCAGCAGTCCCCCGGGACAGGGGGCGCGTGAGCAGTTCTTC	CASSPPGQGAREQFF
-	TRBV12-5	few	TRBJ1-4	TGTGCTAGTGGCCTGGGGCCGCCCGCAGAAAAACTGTTTTTT	CASGLGPPAEKLFF
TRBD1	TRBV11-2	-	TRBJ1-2	TGTGCCAGCAGCAGCGGACAGGGATCCCCCCCTAACTATGGCTACACCTTC	CASSSGQGSPPNYGYTF